The rows below give T cell receptor beta chains drawn from one sample of a study of T cell responses to AZD1222 COVID-19 vaccine. TCRdb's copy holds only in-frame clones and misses some; the assay was immunoSEQ multiplex PCR. The repertoire holds 95,000 to 110,000 clones, with approximately 88% as singletons. The sample in question was peripheral blood, obtained on day 0 of AZD1222 vaccination. These receptors originate from an adult in good health. Each CDR3 is given with its conserved first and last residue. The order of the fields is D gene, clone size, V gene, CDR3 length, J gene, CDR3 protein, CDR3 DNA. The D gene is left open where the match is weak. A clone size is listed for some rows: how often the clone was seen (once, few, many), or a class if it is expanded.

D gene: TRBD1; clone size: -; V gene: TRBV25-1; CDR3 length: 15; J gene: TRBJ2-7; CDR3 protein: CASSEYGQGFYEQYF; CDR3 DNA: TGTGCCAGCAGTGAATATGGACAGGGCTTCTACGAGCAGTACTTC
D gene: TRBD1; clone size: -; V gene: TRBV3-1/TRBV3-2; CDR3 length: 13; J gene: TRBJ1-2; CDR3 protein: CASSAGTGYGYTF; CDR3 DNA: TGTGCCAGCAGCGCCGGGACAGGCTATGGCTACACCTTC
D gene: -; clone size: -; V gene: TRBV10-3; CDR3 length: 15; J gene: TRBJ2-1; CDR3 protein: CAIRATGASYNEQFF; CDR3 DNA: TGTGCCATCCGAGCAACGGGGGCCTCCTACAATGAGCAGTTCTTC
D gene: TRBD1; clone size: -; V gene: TRBV27; CDR3 length: 15; J gene: TRBJ1-1; CDR3 protein: CASSLRDRGNTEAFF; CDR3 DNA: TGTGCCAGCAGTTTAAGGGACAGGGGAAACACTGAAGCTTTCTTT
D gene: -; clone size: few; V gene: TRBV3-1/TRBV3-2; CDR3 length: 16; J gene: TRBJ1-2; CDR3 protein: CASSQFLRGGTNGYTF; CDR3 DNA: TGTGCCAGCAGCCAATTTCTGAGGGGGGGAACTAATGGCTACACCTTC
D gene: -; clone size: -; V gene: TRBV5-6; CDR3 length: 15; J gene: TRBJ2-2; CDR3 protein: CASSLVGTDTGELFF; CDR3 DNA: TGTGCCAGCAGCTTGGTCGGGACGGACACCGGGGAGCTGTTTTTT
D gene: -; clone size: -; V gene: TRBV5-4; CDR3 length: 13; J gene: TRBJ1-2; CDR3 protein: CASSLTGSGGYTF; CDR3 DNA: TGTGCCAGCAGCTTGACAGGGTCTGGGGGCTACACCTTC
D gene: -; clone size: few; V gene: TRBV6-2/TRBV6-3; CDR3 length: 13; J gene: TRBJ2-5; CDR3 protein: CASSYGFGETQYF; CDR3 DNA: TGTGCCAGCAGTTATGGTTTTGGAGAGACCCAGTACTTC
D gene: -; clone size: -; V gene: TRBV7-8; CDR3 length: 11; J gene: TRBJ2-1; CDR3 protein: CASSLSGEQFF; CDR3 DNA: TGTGCCAGCAGCTTATCGGGTGAGCAGTTCTTC
D gene: TRBD2; clone size: -; V gene: TRBV19; CDR3 length: 14; J gene: TRBJ2-3; CDR3 protein: CASSTRTSADTQYF; CDR3 DNA: TGTGCCAGTAGTACCCGGACTAGCGCAGATACGCAGTATTTT
D gene: TRBD2; clone size: few; V gene: TRBV28; CDR3 length: 12; J gene: TRBJ2-7; CDR3 protein: CATAGARYEQYF; CDR3 DNA: TGTGCAACAGCGGGAGCGAGGTACGAGCAGTACTTC
D gene: TRBD2; clone size: -; V gene: TRBV6-5; CDR3 length: 16; J gene: TRBJ2-7; CDR3 protein: CASSYPGTSGGYEQYF; CDR3 DNA: TGTGCCAGCAGTTATCCTGGGACTAGCGGGGGTTACGAGCAGTACTTC
D gene: TRBD2; clone size: once; V gene: TRBV6-1; CDR3 length: 16; J gene: TRBJ2-5; CDR3 protein: CASSGTGTRSSETQYF; CDR3 DNA: TGTGCCAGCAGTGGGACCGGGACTAGGTCGTCGGAGACCCAGTACTTC
D gene: -; clone size: -; V gene: TRBV7-2; CDR3 length: 15; J gene: TRBJ2-1; CDR3 protein: CASSSPPGAYNEQFF; CDR3 DNA: TGTGCCAGCAGCTCGCCCCCGGGGGCCTACAATGAGCAGTTCTTC
D gene: TRBD2; clone size: -; V gene: TRBV4-3; CDR3 length: 17; J gene: TRBJ2-3; CDR3 protein: CASSQISGSVGTDTQYF; CDR3 DNA: TGCGCCAGCAGCCAGATCAGCGGGAGTGTCGGCACAGATACGCAGTATTTT
D gene: -; clone size: -; V gene: TRBV19; CDR3 length: 15; J gene: TRBJ2-1; CDR3 protein: CASGTFKVGYNEQFF; CDR3 DNA: TGTGCCAGCGGGACTTTTAAAGTTGGATACAATGAGCAGTTCTTC
D gene: -; clone size: -; V gene: TRBV6-5; CDR3 length: 12; J gene: TRBJ1-4; CDR3 protein: CASSYLGEKLFF; CDR3 DNA: TGTGCCAGCAGTTACTTAGGGGAAAAACTGTTTTTT
D gene: -; clone size: -; V gene: TRBV9; CDR3 length: 17; J gene: TRBJ1-3; CDR3 protein: CASSVGVSGRSGNTIYF; CDR3 DNA: TGTGCCAGCAGCGTAGGCGTATCAGGGAGGTCTGGAAACACCATATATTTT
D gene: -; clone size: -; V gene: TRBV6-7; CDR3 length: 11; J gene: TRBJ1-5; CDR3 protein: CASSTLVPQHF; CDR3 DNA: TGTGCCAGCAGTACTCTTGTGCCCCAGCATTTT
D gene: TRBD1; clone size: few; V gene: TRBV4-3; CDR3 length: 16; J gene: TRBJ1-6; CDR3 protein: CASSQDRDRSNSPLHF; CDR3 DNA: TGCGCCAGCAGCCAAGATAGGGACAGGTCGAATTCACCCCTCCACTTT
D gene: -; clone size: -; V gene: TRBV29-1; CDR3 length: 13; J gene: TRBJ1-3; CDR3 protein: CSVGQSSGNTIYF; CDR3 DNA: TGCAGCGTAGGACAGAGCTCTGGAAACACCATATATTTT
D gene: -; clone size: -; V gene: TRBV5-1; CDR3 length: 14; J gene: TRBJ1-1; CDR3 protein: CASTMGHLNTEAFF; CDR3 DNA: TGCGCCAGCACCATGGGGCACTTGAACACTGAAGCTTTCTTT
D gene: -; clone size: -; V gene: TRBV7-9; CDR3 length: 13; J gene: TRBJ1-1; CDR3 protein: CASSLGTVTEAFF; CDR3 DNA: TGTGCCAGCAGCTTAGGAACGGTAACTGAAGCTTTCTTT
D gene: -; clone size: -; V gene: TRBV3-1/TRBV3-2; CDR3 length: 17; J gene: TRBJ1-3; CDR3 protein: CASSQQSTRSSGNTIYF; CDR3 DNA: TGTGCCAGCAGCCAACAATCGACCCGATCCTCTGGAAACACCATATATTTT
D gene: -; clone size: -; V gene: TRBV7-6; CDR3 length: 15; J gene: TRBJ1-2; CDR3 protein: CASSPSSAANYGYTF; CDR3 DNA: TGTGCCAGCAGCCCCTCATCGGCCGCTAACTATGGCTACACCTTC
D gene: -; clone size: -; V gene: TRBV4-1; CDR3 length: 13; J gene: TRBJ2-7; CDR3 protein: CASSQAGTYEQYF; CDR3 DNA: TGCGCCAGCAGCCAGGCCGGGACCTACGAGCAGTACTTC
D gene: -; clone size: few; V gene: TRBV6-5; CDR3 length: 14; J gene: TRBJ2-2; CDR3 protein: CASHGQLLTGELFF; CDR3 DNA: TGTGCCTCCCACGGACAACTTCTCACCGGGGAGCTGTTTTTT
D gene: -; clone size: -; V gene: TRBV7-2; CDR3 length: 16; J gene: TRBJ2-3; CDR3 protein: CASSQNGGLVTDTQYF; CDR3 DNA: TGTGCCAGCAGCCAAAACGGGGGGCTTGTCACAGATACGCAGTATTTT